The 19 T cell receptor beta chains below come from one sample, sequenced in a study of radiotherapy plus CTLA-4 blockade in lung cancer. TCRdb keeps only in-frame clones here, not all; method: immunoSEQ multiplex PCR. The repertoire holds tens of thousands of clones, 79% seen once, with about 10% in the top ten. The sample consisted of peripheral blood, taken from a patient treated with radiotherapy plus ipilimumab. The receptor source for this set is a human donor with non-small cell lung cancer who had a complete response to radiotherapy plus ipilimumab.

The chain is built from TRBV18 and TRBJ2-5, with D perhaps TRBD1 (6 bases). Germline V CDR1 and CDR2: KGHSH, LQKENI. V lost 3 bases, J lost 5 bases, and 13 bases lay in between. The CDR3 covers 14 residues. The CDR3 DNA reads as TGTGCCAGCTCACCTGGAGAGGGGGTGGAGACCCAGTACTTC. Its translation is CASSPGEGVETQYF. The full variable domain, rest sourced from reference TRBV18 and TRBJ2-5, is NAGVMQNPRHLVRRRGQEARLRCSPMKGHSHVYWYRQLPEEGLKFMVYLQKENIIDESGMPKERFSAEFPKEGPSILRIQQVVRGDSAAYFCASSPGEGVETQYFGPGTRLLVL.

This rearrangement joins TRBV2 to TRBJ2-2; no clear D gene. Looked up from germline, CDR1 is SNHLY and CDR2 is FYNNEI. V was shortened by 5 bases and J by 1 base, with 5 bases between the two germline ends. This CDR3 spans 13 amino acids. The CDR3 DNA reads TGTGCCAGCAGTCCCGGGAACACCGGGGAGCTGTTTTTT. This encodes CASSPGNTGELFF.

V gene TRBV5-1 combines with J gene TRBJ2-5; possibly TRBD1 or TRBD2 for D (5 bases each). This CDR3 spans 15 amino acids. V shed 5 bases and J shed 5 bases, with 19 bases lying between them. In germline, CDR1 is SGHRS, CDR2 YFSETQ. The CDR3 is CASRLPTGPEETQYF. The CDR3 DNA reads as TGCGCCAGCAGGCTCCCAACGGGGCCCGAGGAGACCCAGTACTTC.

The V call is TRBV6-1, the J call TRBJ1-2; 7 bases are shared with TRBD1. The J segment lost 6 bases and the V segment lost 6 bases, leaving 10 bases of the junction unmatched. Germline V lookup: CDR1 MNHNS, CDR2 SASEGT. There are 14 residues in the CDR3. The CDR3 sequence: CASSRQGESDGYTF. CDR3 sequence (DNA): TGTGCCAGCAGCCGACAGGGAGAGTCAGATGGCTACACCTTC.

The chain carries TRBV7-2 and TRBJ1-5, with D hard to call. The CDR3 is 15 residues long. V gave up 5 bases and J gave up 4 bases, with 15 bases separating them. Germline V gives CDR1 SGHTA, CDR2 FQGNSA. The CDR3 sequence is CASSQQYSGNQPQHF. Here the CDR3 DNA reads TGTGCCAGCAGCCAACAATACAGTGGAAATCAGCCCCAGCATTTT.

Here the CDR3 reads CASSRFSLAGGVETQYF. The CDR3 region has the DNA TGTGCCAGTAGTAGATTTAGTCTAGCGGGAGGGGTTGAGACCCAGTACTTC. This chain connects TRBV19 to TRBJ2-5; 12 nucleotides agree with TRBD2. V dropped 4 bases and J dropped 5; count of bases not matched to a gene: 11. CDR3 size: 17 residues. CDR1 is LNHDA and CDR2 is SQIVND in the germline V gene (reference sequence).

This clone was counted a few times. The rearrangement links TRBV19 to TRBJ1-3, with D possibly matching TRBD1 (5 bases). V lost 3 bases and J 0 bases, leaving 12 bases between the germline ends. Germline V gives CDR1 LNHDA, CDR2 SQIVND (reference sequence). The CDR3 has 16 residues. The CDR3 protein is CASSIGDSYSGNTIYF. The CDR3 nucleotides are TGTGCCAGTAGTATTGGGGACTCCTACTCTGGAAACACCATATATTTT. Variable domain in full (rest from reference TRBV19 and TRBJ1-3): DGGITQSPKYLFRKEGQNVTLSCEQNLNHDAMYWYRQDPGQGLRLIYYSQIVNDFQKGDIAEGYSVSREKKESFPLTVTSAQKNPTAFYLCASSIGDSYSGNTIYFGEGSWLTVV.

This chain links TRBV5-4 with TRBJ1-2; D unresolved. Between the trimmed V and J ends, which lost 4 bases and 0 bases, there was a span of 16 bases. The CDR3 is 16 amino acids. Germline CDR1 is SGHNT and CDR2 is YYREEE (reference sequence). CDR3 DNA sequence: TGTGCCAGCAGCCCGGCGGGAAGGGAAGCTAACTATGGCTACACCTTC. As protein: CASSPAGREANYGYTF.

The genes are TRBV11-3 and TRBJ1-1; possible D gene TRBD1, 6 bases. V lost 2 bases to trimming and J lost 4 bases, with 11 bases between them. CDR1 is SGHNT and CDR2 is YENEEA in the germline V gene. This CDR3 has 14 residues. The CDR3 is CASSLYGGATEAFF. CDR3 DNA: TGTGCCAGCAGCTTATACGGGGGCGCCACTGAAGCTTTCTTT.

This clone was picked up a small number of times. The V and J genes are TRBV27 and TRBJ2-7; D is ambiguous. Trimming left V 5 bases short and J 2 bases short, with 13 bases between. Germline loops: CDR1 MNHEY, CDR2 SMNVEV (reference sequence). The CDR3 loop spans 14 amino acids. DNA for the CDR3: TGTGCCAGCAGTCCCTCGTTGGAACCCTACGAGCAGTACGTC. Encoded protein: CASSPSLEPYEQYV.

The CDR3 coding sequence is TGCGCCAGCAGTTTTAGCGGGAGCACCGGGGAGCTGTTTTTT. This codes for CASSFSGSTGELFF. This chain connects TRBV10-2 to TRBJ2-2; 9 positions agree with TRBD2. J gave up 4 bases and V 5 bases, and 2 bases lay outside the gene matches. Per the germline V gene, CDR1 is WSHSY and CDR2 is SAAADI. There are 14 residues in the CDR3.

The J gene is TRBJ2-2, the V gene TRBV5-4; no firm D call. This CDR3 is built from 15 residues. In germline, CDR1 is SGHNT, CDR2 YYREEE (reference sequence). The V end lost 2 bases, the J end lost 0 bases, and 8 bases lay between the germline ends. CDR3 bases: TGTGCCAGCAGCTTTCGGGCTCCGAACACCGGGGAGCTGTTTTTT. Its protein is CASSFRAPNTGELFF.

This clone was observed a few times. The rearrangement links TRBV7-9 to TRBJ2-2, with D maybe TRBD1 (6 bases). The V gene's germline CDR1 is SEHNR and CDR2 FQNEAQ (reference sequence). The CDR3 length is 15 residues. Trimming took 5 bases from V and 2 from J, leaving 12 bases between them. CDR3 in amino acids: CASSTGTFNTGELFF. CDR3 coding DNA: TGTGCCAGCAGCACAGGGACGTTCAACACCGGGGAGCTGTTTTTT.

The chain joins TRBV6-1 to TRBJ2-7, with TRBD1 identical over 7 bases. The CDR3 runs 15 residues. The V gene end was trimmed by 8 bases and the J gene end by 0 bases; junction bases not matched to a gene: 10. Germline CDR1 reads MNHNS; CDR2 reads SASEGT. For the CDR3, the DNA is TGTGCCAGCTCTGACCGACAGGGCGGCTCCTACGAGCAGTACGTC. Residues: CASSDRQGGSYEQYV.

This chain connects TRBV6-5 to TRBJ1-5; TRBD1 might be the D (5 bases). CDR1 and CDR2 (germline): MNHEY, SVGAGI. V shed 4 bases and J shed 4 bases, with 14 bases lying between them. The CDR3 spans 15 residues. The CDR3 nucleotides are TGTGCCAGCAGTTCGAGGGGTTTGGGGAATCAGCCCCAGCATTTT. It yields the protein CASSSRGLGNQPQHF.

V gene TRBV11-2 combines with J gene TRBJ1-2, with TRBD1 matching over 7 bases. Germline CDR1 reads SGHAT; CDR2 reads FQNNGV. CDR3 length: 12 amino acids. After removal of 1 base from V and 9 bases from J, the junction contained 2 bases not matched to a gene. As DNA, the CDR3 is TGTGCCAGCAGCTTAGGCAGGGGGAGCTACACCTTC. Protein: CASSLGRGSYTF. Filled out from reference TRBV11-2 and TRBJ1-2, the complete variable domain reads EAGVAQSPRYKIIEKRQSVAFWCNPISGHATLYWYQQILGQGPKLLIQFQNNGVVDDSQLPKDRFSAERLKGVDSTLKIQPAKLEDSAVYLCASSLGRGSYTFGSGTRLTVV.

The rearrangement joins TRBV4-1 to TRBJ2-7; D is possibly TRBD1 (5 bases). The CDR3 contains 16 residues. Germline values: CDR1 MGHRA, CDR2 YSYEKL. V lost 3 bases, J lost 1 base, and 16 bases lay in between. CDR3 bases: TGCGCCAGCAGCCATATCGGACAAGGTGGATCCTACGAGCAGTACTTC. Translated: CASSHIGQGGSYEQYF.

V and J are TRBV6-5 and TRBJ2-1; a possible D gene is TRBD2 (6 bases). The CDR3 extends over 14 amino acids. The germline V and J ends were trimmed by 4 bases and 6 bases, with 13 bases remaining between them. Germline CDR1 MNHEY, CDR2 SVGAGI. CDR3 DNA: TGTGCCAGCAGTTCCTCGGGGGACGGCAATGAGCAGTTCTTC. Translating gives CASSSSGDGNEQFF.

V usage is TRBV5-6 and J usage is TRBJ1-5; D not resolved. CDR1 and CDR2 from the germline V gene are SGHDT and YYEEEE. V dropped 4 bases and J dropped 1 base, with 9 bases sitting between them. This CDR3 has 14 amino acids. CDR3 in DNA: TGTGCCAGCAGCCATAGGGTGAGCAATCAGCCCCAGCATTTT. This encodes CASSHRVSNQPQHF.